These T cell receptor beta chains were read from a single sample in a study of blood T cell repertoires in COVID-19. Method: immunoSEQ multiplex PCR; TCRdb's copy keeps in-frame clones and lacks some. The sample has roughly 150,000 clones, 75% to 90% seen once. The sample was peripheral blood. These receptors were obtained from a woman in her 70s with acute or convalescent COVID-19. CDR3s include the opening cysteine and the closing phenylalanine or tryptophan. A D gene is named only where the DNA matches it firmly.

TRBV27	TRBD2	TRBJ2-3	21	CASSPKGARLAGGPVSDTQYF
TRBV11-2	TRBD2	TRBJ2-1	13	CASSFPGGRRQFF
TRBV4-1	TRBD1	TRBJ1-2	16	CASSQEPRQGGYGYTF
TRBV6-5	TRBD1	TRBJ1-3	16	CASSYSQGAAGNTIYF
TRBV12-3/TRBV12-4	TRBD1	TRBJ1-2	13	CASSGQGRYGYTF
TRBV12-3/TRBV12-4	TRBD1	TRBJ1-2	12	CASSLTGNGYTF
TRBV29-1	TRBD2	TRBJ2-1	13	CSVASGAYNEQFF
TRBV19	TRBD1	TRBJ2-1	16	CASSSPGQGFYNEQFF
TRBV5-8	.	TRBJ1-5	15	CASSPGGQGSQPQHF
TRBV6-2/TRBV6-3	TRBD1	TRBJ1-4	17	CASSSRTTGGIGGKLFF
TRBV30	.	TRBJ2-2	13	CAWTITNTGELFF
TRBV9	.	TRBJ2-1	15	CASSVGSGTYNEQFF
TRBV7-9	.	TRBJ1-4	13	CASSARLGEKLFF
TRBV7-2	TRBD1	TRBJ1-6	14	CASSWDSQNSPLHF
TRBV7-2	TRBD1	TRBJ1-2	17	CASSSNIPQGAGYGYTF
TRBV7-2	TRBD2	TRBJ2-3	14	CASSRGVGTDTQYF
TRBV28	.	TRBJ1-5	14	CASSRGGWSQPQHF
TRBV4-1	.	TRBJ1-5	14	CASSLYTGNQPQHF
TRBV4-1	TRBD1	TRBJ2-5	16	CASSHDRDRGIETQYF
TRBV2	.	TRBJ2-6	17	CASSRVGQKSGANVLTF
TRBV2	TRBD1	TRBJ1-2	17	CASSEGTGGRSNYGYTF
TRBV7-9	.	TRBJ1-6	15	CASSTRQAHNSPLHF
TRBV2	.	TRBJ1-6	14	CASSEGGYNSPLHF
TRBV7-9	.	TRBJ1-1	13	CASSPPGLSEAFF
TRBV2	TRBD1	TRBJ1-1	13	CASSGGQGTEAFF
TRBV5-1	.	TRBJ1-3	14	CASTLDGARNTIYF
TRBV6-2/TRBV6-3	.	TRBJ2-2	14	CASSSHANTGELFF
TRBV2	TRBD1	TRBJ1-6	16	CASSAKDRGGNSPLHF
TRBV13	TRBD1	TRBJ1-3	15	CASSLRQGTGNTIYF
TRBV18	TRBD2	TRBJ2-5	14	CASSKRGGRETQYF
TRBV5-1	.	TRBJ2-3	12	CASSLVGESQYF
TRBV3-1/TRBV3-2	.	TRBJ1-3	14	CASSLGGSGNTIYF
TRBV29-1	TRBD2	TRBJ2-2	15	CSASTGGVHTGELFF
TRBV3-1/TRBV3-2	.	TRBJ2-5	14	CASSQLTYQETQYF
TRBV21-1	.	TRBJ1-2	15	CASSKAGSRSYGYTF
TRBV5-1	TRBD1	TRBJ1-2	15	CASSYETGSFRGYTF
TRBV29-1	.	TRBJ1-3	12	CSVTYSGNTIYF
TRBV7-2	.	TRBJ1-2	13	CASSLTVVGGYTF
TRBV5-6	.	TRBJ1-2	12	CASSRGPYSYTF
TRBV5-8	.	TRBJ1-6	16	CASSLIGSRANSPLHF
TRBV6-6	.	TRBJ1-2	12	CASSTDTYGYTF